This entry is about one T cell receptor (beta chain). This sample was included in a study of CD8 T cells in Susac syndrome. Peripheral blood CD8+ and CD4+ T cells were profiled by TCR beta sequencing. The individuals used as controls were healthy donors who had been matched for both age and sex. TEMRA cells were enriched by FACS, and CD4+ and CD8+ T cells were negatively isolated. It was with random hexamers that about 0.45 to 1 ug RNA was reverse transcribed. Amplification of TCR beta CDR3 was carried out by immunoSEQ multiplex PCR, which covered 54 Vbeta and 13 Jbeta segments. TCRdb itself ran the immunoSEQ multiplex PCR reads through MiXCR, one entry per CDR3 protein. This sample has about 160,000 distinct CDR3 sequences, with around 92% found just once. The sample consisted of CD4+ T cells from PBMCs. This receptor was obtained from a human donor in good health.

CDR3 DNA: TGTGCCAGCAGCGTAGTTAGCGGGGGCACAGATACGCAGTATTTT. Protein sequence: CASSVVSGGTDTQYF. The chain is built from TRBV9 and TRBJ2-3; 8 nucleotides line up with TRBD2. The CDR3 covers 15 residues. V lost 0 bases to trimming and J lost 1 base; unmatched junction nucleotides: 1. Germline V gene data show CDR1 as SGDLS and CDR2 as YYNGEE.